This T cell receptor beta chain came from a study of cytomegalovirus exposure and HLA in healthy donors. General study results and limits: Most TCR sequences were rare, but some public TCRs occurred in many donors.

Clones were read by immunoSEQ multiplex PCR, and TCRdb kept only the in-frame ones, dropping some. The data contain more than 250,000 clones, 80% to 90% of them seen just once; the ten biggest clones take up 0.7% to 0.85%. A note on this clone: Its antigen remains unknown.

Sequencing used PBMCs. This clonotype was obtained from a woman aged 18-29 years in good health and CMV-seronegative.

CDR3 amino acids: CASSPVSGGNQPQHF. The CDR3 bases are TGTGCCAGCAGCCCCGTGTCAGGGGGCAATCAGCCCCAGCATTTT. The J gene is TRBJ1-5, the V gene TRBV6-1; tentative D call: TRBD1 (6 bases). Germline CDR1 MNHNS, CDR2 SASEGT. Between the trimmed V and J ends, which lost 6 bases and 2 bases, there was a span of 14 bases. The length of the CDR3 is 15 residues.